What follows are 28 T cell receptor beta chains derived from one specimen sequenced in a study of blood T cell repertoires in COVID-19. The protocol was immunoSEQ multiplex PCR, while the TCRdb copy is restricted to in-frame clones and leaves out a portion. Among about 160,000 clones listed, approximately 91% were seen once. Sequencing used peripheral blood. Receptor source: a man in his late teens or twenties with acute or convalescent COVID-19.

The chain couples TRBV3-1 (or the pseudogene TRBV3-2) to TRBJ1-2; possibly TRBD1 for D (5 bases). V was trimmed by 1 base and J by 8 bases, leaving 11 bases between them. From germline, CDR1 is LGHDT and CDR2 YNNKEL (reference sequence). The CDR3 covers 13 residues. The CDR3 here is CASSQGQTWGYTF. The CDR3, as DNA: TGTGCCAGCAGCCAAGGACAGACATGGGGCTACACCTTC.

CDR3 nucleotides: TGTGCCAGCAGCAAAGGCCTACAGGGAATAGAGCAGTTCTTC. Protein: CASSKGLQGIEQFF. The chain uses TRBV14 and TRBJ2-1; weak D call: TRBD1 (6 bases). Germline V CDR1 and CDR2: SGHDN, FVKESK. The CDR3 length is 14 residues. V lost 5 bases to trimming and J lost 10 bases, with 18 bases between them.

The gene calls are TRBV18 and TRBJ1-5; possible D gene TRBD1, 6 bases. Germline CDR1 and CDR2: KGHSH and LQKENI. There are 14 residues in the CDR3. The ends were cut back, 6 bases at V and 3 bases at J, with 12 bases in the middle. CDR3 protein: CASSPDRNNQPQHF. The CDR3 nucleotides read TGTGCCAGCTCCCCCGACAGGAACAATCAGCCCCAGCATTTT.

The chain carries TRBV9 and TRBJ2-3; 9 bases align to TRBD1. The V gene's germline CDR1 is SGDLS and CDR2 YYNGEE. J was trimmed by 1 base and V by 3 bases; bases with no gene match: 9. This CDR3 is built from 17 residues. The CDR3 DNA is TGTGCCAGCAGCGCCCTTGGGGGGACAGGGCGCACAGATACGCAGTATTTT. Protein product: CASSALGGTGRTDTQYF.

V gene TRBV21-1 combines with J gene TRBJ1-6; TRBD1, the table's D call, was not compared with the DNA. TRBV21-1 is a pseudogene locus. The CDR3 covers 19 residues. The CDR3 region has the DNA TGTGCCAGCAGCAAACACGACAGTTTTCGGCCAGGGTATAATTCACCCCTCCACTTT. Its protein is CASSKHDSFRPGYNSPLHF.

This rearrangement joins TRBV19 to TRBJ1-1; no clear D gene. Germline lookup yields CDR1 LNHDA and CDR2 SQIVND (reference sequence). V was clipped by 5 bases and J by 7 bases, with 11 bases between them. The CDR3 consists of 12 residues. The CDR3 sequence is CASSPRGGEAFF. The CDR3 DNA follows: TGTGCCAGTAGTCCTCGAGGCGGTGAAGCTTTCTTT.

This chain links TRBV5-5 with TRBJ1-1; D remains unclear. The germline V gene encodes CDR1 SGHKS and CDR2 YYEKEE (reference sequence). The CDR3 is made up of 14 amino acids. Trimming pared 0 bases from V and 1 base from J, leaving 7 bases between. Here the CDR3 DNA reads TGTGCCAGCAGCTTGGCCACATGGAACACTGAAGCTTTCTTT. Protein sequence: CASSLATWNTEAFF. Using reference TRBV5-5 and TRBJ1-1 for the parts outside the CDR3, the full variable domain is DAGVTQSPTHLIKTRGQQVTLRCSPISGHKSVSWYQQVLGQGPQFIFQYYEKEERGRGNFPDRFSARQFPNYSSELNVNALLLGDSALYLCASSLATWNTEAFFGQGTRLTVV.

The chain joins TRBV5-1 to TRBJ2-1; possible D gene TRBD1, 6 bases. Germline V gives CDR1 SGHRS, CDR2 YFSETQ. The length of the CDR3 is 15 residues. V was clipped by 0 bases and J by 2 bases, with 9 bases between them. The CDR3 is CASSLGGLTYNEQFF. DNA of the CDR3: TGCGCCAGCAGCTTGGGGGGGCTAACCTACAATGAGCAGTTCTTC.

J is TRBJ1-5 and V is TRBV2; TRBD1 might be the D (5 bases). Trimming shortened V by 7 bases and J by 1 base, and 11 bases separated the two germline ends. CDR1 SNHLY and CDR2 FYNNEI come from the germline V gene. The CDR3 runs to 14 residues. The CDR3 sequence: CASTNDRSNQPQHF. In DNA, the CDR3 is TGTGCCAGCACGAACGACAGAAGCAATCAGCCCCAGCATTTT.

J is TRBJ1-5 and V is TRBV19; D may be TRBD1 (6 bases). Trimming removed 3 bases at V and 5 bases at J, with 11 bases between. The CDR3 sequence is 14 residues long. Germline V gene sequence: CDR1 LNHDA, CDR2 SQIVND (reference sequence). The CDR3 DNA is TGTGCCAGTAGTATCATCAGGGGAGATCAGCCCCAGCATTTT. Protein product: CASSIIRGDQPQHF.

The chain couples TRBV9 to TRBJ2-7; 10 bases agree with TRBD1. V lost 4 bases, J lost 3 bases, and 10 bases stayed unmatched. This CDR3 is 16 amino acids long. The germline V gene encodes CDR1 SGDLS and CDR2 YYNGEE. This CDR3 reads CASSHGAGQGGYEQYF. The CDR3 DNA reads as TGTGCCAGCAGCCACGGTGCTGGACAGGGGGGCTACGAGCAGTACTTC.

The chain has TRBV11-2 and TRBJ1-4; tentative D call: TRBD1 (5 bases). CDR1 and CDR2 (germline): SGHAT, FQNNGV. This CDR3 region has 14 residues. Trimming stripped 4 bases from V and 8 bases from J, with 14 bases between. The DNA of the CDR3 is TGTGCCAGCAGCTCCAGGGTTTCACAAGAAAAACTGTTTTTT. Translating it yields CASSSRVSQEKLFF.

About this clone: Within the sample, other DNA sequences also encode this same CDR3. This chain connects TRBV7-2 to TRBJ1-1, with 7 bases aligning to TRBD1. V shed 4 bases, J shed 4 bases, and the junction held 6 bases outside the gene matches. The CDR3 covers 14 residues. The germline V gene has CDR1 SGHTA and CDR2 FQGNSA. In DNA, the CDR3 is TGTGCCAGCAGCTCCCGACAGGGTAGCACTGAAGCTTTCTTT. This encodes CASSSRQGSTEAFF. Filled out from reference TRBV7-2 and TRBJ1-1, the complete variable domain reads GAGVSQSPSNKVTEKGKDVELRCDPISGHTALYWYRQSLGQGLEFLIYFQGNSAPDKSGLPSDRFSAERTGGSVSTLTIQRTQQEDSAVYLCASSSRQGSTEAFFGQGTRLTVV.

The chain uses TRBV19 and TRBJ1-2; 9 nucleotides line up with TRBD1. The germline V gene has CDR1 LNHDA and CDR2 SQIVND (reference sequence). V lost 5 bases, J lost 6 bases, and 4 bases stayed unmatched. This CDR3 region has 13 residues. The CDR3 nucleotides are TGTGCCAGTAGTTTCGGGACAGGGAATGGCTACACCTTC. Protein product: CASSFGTGNGYTF.

The CDR3 sequence is CASSDPGTEGEKLFF. For the CDR3, the DNA is TGTGCCAGCAGTGACCCCGGGACAGAAGGTGAAAAACTGTTTTTT. This rearrangement joins TRBV25-1 to TRBJ1-4; 7 bases line up with TRBD1. The CDR3 contains 15 residues. Germline trimming cut 3 bases from V and 7 bases from J; bases unmatched to any gene: 8. Germline assignment: CDR1 MGHDK and CDR2 SYGVNS. Full variable domain (rest looked up from reference TRBV25-1 and TRBJ1-4): EADIYQTPRYLVIGTGKKITLECSQTMGHDKMYWYQQDPGMELHLIHYSYGVNSTEKGDLSSESTVSRIRTEHFPLTLESARPSHTSQYLCASSDPGTEGEKLFFGSGTQLSVL.

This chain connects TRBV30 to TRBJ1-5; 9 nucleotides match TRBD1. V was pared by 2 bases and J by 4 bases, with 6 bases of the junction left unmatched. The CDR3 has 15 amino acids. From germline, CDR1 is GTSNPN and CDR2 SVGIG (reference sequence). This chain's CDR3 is CAWSPTGQGNQPQHF. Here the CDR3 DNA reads TGTGCCTGGAGTCCTACCGGACAGGGGAATCAGCCCCAGCATTTT.

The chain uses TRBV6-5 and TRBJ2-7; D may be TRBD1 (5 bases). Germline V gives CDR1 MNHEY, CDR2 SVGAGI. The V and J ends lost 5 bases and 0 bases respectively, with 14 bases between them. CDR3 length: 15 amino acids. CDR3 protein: CASSLLGQSSYEQYF. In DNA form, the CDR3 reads TGTGCCAGCAGTCTATTAGGACAAAGCTCCTACGAGCAGTACTTC.

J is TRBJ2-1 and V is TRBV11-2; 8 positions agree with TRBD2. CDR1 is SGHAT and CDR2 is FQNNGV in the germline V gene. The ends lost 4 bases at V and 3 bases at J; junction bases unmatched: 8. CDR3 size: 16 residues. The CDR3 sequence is CASSSPPGLVYNEQFF. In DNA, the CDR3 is TGTGCCAGCAGCTCGCCTCCGGGACTAGTCTACAATGAGCAGTTCTTC.

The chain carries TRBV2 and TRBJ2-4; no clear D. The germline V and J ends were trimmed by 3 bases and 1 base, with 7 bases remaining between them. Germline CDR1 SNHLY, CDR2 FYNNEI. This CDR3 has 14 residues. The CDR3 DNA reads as TGTGCCAGCAGTGACAGATCCGCCAAAAACATTCAGTACTTC. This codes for CASSDRSAKNIQYF.

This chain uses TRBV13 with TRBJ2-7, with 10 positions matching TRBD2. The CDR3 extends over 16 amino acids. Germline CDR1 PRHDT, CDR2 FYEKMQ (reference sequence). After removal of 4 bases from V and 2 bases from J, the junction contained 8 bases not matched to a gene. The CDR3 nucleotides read TGTGCCAGCAGCTCACCTAGCGGGAGCGCCACCTACGAGCAGTACTTC. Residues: CASSSPSGSATYEQYF.

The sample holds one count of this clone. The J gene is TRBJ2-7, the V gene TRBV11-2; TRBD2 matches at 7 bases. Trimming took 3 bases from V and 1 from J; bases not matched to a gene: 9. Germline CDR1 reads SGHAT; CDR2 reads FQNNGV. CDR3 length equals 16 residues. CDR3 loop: CASSLGREALSYEQYF. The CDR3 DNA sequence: TGTGCCAGCAGCTTGGGGAGGGAGGCCCTTTCCTACGAGCAGTACTTC.

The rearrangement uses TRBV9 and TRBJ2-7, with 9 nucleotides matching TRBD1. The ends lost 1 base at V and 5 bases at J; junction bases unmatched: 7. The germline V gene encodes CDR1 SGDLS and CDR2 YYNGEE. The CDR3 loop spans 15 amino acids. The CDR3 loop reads CASSVSGTGTNEQYF. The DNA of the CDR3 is TGTGCCAGCAGCGTATCCGGGACAGGGACGAACGAGCAGTACTTC.

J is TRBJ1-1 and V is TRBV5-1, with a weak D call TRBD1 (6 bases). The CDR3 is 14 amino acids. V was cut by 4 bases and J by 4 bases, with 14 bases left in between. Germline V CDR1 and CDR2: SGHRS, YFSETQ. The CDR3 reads CASSAQGGSTEAFF. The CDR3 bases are TGCGCCAGCAGCGCACAGGGAGGGAGCACTGAAGCTTTCTTT.

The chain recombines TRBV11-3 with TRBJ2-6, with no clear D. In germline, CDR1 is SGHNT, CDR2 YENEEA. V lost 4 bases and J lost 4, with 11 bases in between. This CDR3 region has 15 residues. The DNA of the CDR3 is TGTGCCAGCAGCTATACAGTGACCGGGGCCAACGTCCTGACTTTC. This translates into CASSYTVTGANVLTF.

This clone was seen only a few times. This CDR3 is CASSRVGLPRPYNEQFF. Written as DNA, the CDR3 is TGTGCCAGCAGCCGCGTCGGACTCCCTCGGCCGTACAATGAGCAGTTCTTC. The V and J genes are TRBV7-2 and TRBJ2-1, with D perhaps TRBD2 (5 bases). The CDR3 covers 17 residues. CDR1 SGHTA and CDR2 FQGNSA come from the germline V gene. With 5 bases removed from V and 4 bases from J, the gap between germline ends came to 21 bases.

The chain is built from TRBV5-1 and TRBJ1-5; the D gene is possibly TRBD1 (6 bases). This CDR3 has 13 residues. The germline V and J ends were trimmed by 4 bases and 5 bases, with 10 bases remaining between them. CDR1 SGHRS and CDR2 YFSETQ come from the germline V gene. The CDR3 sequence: CASSLAGDQPQHF. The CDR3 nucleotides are TGCGCCAGCAGCCTGGCAGGGGATCAGCCCCAGCATTTT.

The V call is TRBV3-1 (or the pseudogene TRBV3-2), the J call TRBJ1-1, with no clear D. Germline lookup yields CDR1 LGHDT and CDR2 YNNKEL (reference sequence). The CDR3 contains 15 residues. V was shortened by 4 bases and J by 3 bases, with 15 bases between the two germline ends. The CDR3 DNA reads TGTGCCAGCAGCCTTAATGGGAGGGCTTACACTGAAGCTTTCTTT. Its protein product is CASSLNGRAYTEAFF.

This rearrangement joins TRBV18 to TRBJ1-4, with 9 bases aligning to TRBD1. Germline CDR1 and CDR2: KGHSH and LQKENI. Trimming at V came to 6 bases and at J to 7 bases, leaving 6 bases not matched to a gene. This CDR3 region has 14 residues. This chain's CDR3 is CASSLGTGSEKLFF. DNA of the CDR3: TGTGCCAGCTCCCTCGGGACAGGGTCTGAAAAACTGTTTTTT.